What follows is one T cell receptor beta chain and its context. Its antigen is not identified. Exclusion criteria comprised uncontrolled infection, other autoimmune disease, pregnancy or lactation. Diagnoses used clinical symptoms, serum thyroxine and TRAb, thyroid ultrasound and orbital computed tomography. Regions amplified from RNA transcripts were the TCR beta CDR3 regions. HTBI primers were used for first-round RT-PCR of the TCR CDR3. TCRdb reanalysed the multiplex PCR reads using MiXCR and keeps one entry per CDR3 protein. The sample has roughly 500,000 distinct CDR3 sequences, about 46% seen once. This sample was included in a study of T cells in Graves' hyperthyroidism and ophthalmopathy. V shed 5 bases and J 6 bases; nucleotides not matched to a gene: 7. This CDR3 contains 15 residues. The V gene's germline CDR1 is MGHDK and CDR2 SYGVNS. Study results and caveats: Stable hyperthyroidism and ophthalmopathy were separated using 13 V-J signatures. Also found in blood were most expanded thyroid clonotypes above 0.001.

Sequenced material: peripheral blood or thyroid tissue (not recorded which). This TCR came from an adult woman with Graves' disease, either hyperthyroidism or ophthalmopathy (not recorded which). The chain combines TRBV25-1 with TRBJ1-5, with TRBD1 matching over 10 bases. The CDR3 nucleotides read TGTGCCAGCAGTCCCGGGACAGGGGACACTCAGCCCCAGCATTTT. Amino acid sequence: CASSPGTGDTQPQHF. Drawing the rest from reference TRBV25-1 and TRBJ1-5, the complete variable domain is EADIYQTPRYLVIGTGKKITLECSQTMGHDKMYWYQQDPGMELHLIHYSYGVNSTEKGDLSSESTVSRIRTEHFPLTLESARPSHTSQYLCASSPGTGDTQPQHFGDGTRLSIL.